This T cell receptor beta chain is from a study of shared T cell receptors in the human thymus. This CDR3 region has 15 residues. CDR1 LGHNA and CDR2 YSLEER come from the germline V gene. Trimming cost V 1 base and J 10 bases, with 19 bases left between them. This clone was detected a few times. Some clones are missing from TCRdb's copy, which holds only in-frame ones; the method was immunoSEQ multiplex PCR. Of hundreds of thousands of clones in the sample, about 90% were seen once. These same records also appear under a second study, on human thymus T cells. Turning to that study: Corrective surgery for congenital heart defects was being performed on the healthy Finnish infants who were the donors. The thymus was resected at corrective cardiac surgery. What appeared biased in thymic and blood repertoires was the usage of V and J genes. Related research has reported that thymic repertoires overlap highly among unrelated individuals.

The sequence was collected from a boy in the first two years of life with a congenital heart defect. The sample was thymocytes. The chain employs TRBV4-3 and TRBJ1-2; D uncertain. CDR3 nucleotide sequence: TGCGCCAGCAGCCAAGGCGCACCACTTTACGAAGTCTACACCTTC. Translating gives CASSQGAPLYEVYTF.